The present T cell receptor (beta chain) was sequenced within a study of technical replicates of blood from a handful of donors. Repertoires were generated with immunoSEQ multiplex PCR, while TCRdb's copy carries only in-frame clones and drops some. The data show about 56,000 clones, about 96% seen once. The TCR comes from a human donor in good health. Some clones in this sample may be carry-over from other donors' samples. Input material: PBMCs.

Written as DNA, the CDR3 is TGTGCCAGCAGCCCCGGGGTAGGACTAGCGGAAAGTTCTTACAATGAGCAGTTCTTC. Its translation is CASSPGVGLAESSYNEQFF. This chain uses TRBV5-8 with TRBJ2-1; 10 positions match TRBD2. With V trimmed by 4 bases and J by 4 bases, 17 bases remained unmatched. Germline V CDR1 and CDR2: SGHTS, YDEGEE. The length of the CDR3 is 19 residues.